In its sample, the clone carrying this T cell receptor beta chain was seen a few times. What it recognizes is unknown. CDR3 length equals 14 residues. Germline CDR1 and CDR2: LNHDA and SQIVND (reference sequence). Trimming pared 7 bases from V and 1 base from J, leaving 11 bases between. Specified treatment: approximately nine-day PBMC culture with coronavirus spike peptide pools or control peptides (ViraFEST assay). Those CD4+ T cells from the unexposed donor predate the COVID-19 pandemic (2011-2018). The Oncomine TCR Beta short-read assay generated sequence data from the DNA of cultured CD4+ T cells. MiXCR, applied by TCRdb to the PCR reads, yields one record per CDR3 protein. The sample shows 4,500 to 7,000 distinct CDR3 sequences, approximately 35% of them seen only once. This record belongs to a study of vaccination and CD4 T cells after COVID-19. Turning to the study itself: The study drew post-COVID samples a median around 100 days after diagnosis (range 35 to 161). Notes on the study in general: Convalescent patients showed a median around 88% of reactive clones that were seen only post-vaccination.

Sequenced input: CD4+ T cells from blood, cultured in vitro. The source of this sequence is a human donor in good health. The chain is built from TRBV19 and TRBJ1-5; D is ambiguous. In DNA, the CDR3 is TGTGCCAGTACCAGACAAGGGAGCAATCAGCCCCAGCATTTT. Translated: CASTRQGSNQPQHF.